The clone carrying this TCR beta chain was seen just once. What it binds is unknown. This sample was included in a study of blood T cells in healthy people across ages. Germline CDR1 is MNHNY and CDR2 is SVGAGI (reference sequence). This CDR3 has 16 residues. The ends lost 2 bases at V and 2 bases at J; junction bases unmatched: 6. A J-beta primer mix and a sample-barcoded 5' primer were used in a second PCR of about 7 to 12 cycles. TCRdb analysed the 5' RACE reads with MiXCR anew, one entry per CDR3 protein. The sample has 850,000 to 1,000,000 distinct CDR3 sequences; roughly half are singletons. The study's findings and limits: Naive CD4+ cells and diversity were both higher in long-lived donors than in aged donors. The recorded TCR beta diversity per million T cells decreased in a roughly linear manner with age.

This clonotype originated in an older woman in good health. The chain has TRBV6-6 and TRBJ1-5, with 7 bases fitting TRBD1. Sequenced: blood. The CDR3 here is CASSYQGGAGNQPQHF. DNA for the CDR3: TGTGCCAGCAGTTACCAAGGGGGCGCGGGCAATCAGCCCCAGCATTTT.